A single sample gave rise to the 30 T cell receptor beta chains below, sequenced in a study of T cells in Graves' hyperthyroidism and ophthalmopathy. There were TCR beta CDR3 regions amplified from RNA transcripts. The HTBI primer set was used in a first-round RT-PCR of the TCR CDR3. MiXCR was run by TCRdb on the multiplex PCR reads, yielding one entry per CDR3 protein. The repertoire holds some 600,000 distinct CDR3 sequences, with roughly 46% as singletons. The material sequenced was peripheral blood or thyroid tissue (not recorded which). The receptor source for this set is a woman between 18 and 30 years old with Graves' hyperthyroidism.

This clonotype was seen a few times. The V call is TRBV19, the J call TRBJ1-2; possible D gene TRBD1, 6 bases. Germline V lookup: CDR1 LNHDA, CDR2 SQIVND (reference sequence). CDR3 length: 12 amino acids. Deletions cut 6 bases from V and 5 bases from J, with 10 bases between. The CDR3 here is CASRPTGYGYTF. The CDR3 region has the DNA TGTGCCAGTAGACCGACAGGATATGGCTACACCTTC.

The table lists this clonotype with a few counts. V usage is TRBV2 and J usage is TRBJ1-2; D is perhaps TRBD1 (5 bases). Deletions cut 5 bases from V and 5 bases from J, with 12 bases between. CDR1 and CDR2 from the germline V gene are SNHLY and FYNNEI. This CDR3 is built from 13 residues. The DNA for the CDR3 is TGTGCCAGCAGTCGCCGGGACGATTATGGCTACACCTTC. Its translation is CASSRRDDYGYTF.

This clonotype was recorded many times. This chain joins TRBV7-8 and TRBJ2-7, with D unresolved. Germline V gives CDR1 SGHVS, CDR2 FQNEAQ. V gave up 4 bases and J gave up 6 bases, with 13 bases separating them. This CDR3 is 13 amino acids long. The CDR3 protein is CASSSFPRTEQYF. DNA of the CDR3: TGTGCCAGCAGCTCCTTCCCCCGAACCGAGCAGTACTTC.

J is TRBJ2-2 and V is TRBV2, with no clear D. Deletions cut 3 bases from V and 4 bases from J, with 9 bases between. Germline lookup yields CDR1 SNHLY and CDR2 FYNNEI. The CDR3 consists of 14 residues. As DNA, the CDR3 is TGTGCCAGCAGTGAGTACGGCCCCACCGGGGAGCTGTTTTTT. Protein: CASSEYGPTGELFF.

This rearrangement joins TRBV15 to TRBJ1-3; a weak D match, TRBD1 (6 bases). V lost 2 bases and J lost 4, with 15 bases in between. This CDR3 has 16 residues. Germline V gives CDR1 LNHNV, CDR2 YYDKDF (reference sequence). The DNA of the CDR3 is TGTGCCACCAGCAGACCGGGGGGCGGTGGAGGAAACACCATATATTTT. It codes for CATSRPGGGGGNTIYF.

This chain joins TRBV7-9 and TRBJ2-7; 8 bases align to TRBD2. After removal of 4 bases from V and 5 bases from J, the junction contained 7 bases not matched to a gene. This CDR3 is built from 14 residues. CDR1 is SEHNR, CDR2 FQNEAQ, per germline (reference sequence). The CDR3 region is CASSYSGKRDEQYF. The DNA of the CDR3 is TGTGCCAGCAGCTATAGCGGGAAACGCGACGAGCAGTACTTC. Complete variable domain (other parts from reference TRBV7-9 and TRBJ2-7): DTGVSQNPRHKITKRGQNVTFRCDPISEHNRLYWYRQTLGQGPEFLTYFQNEAQLEKSRLLSDRFSAERPKGSFSTLEIQRTEQGDSAMYLCASSYSGKRDEQYFGPGTRLTVT.

This clonotype was observed a few times. The chain couples TRBV7-9 to TRBJ2-5; unclear D gene. Trimming removed 3 bases from V and 1 base from J, with 9 bases in between. The length of the CDR3 is 14 residues. Germline V gene data show CDR1 as SEHNR and CDR2 as FQNEAQ (reference sequence). The CDR3 bases are TGTGCCAGCAGCTTCCGAGTCGGCCAAGAGACCCAGTACTTC. Its translation is CASSFRVGQETQYF.

For the CDR3, the DNA is TGCAGTGCTAGAAAGGACTATCCCCAAGAGACCCAGTACTTC. As protein: CSARKDYPQETQYF. The chain employs TRBV20-1 and TRBJ2-5; perhaps TRBD2 as D (6 bases). Germline V CDR1 and CDR2: DFQATT, SNEGSKA (reference sequence). The CDR3 runs 14 residues. The germline V and J ends were trimmed by 2 bases and 1 base, with 11 bases remaining between them.

This chain uses TRBV15 with TRBJ1-2; D call uncertain. Per germline, CDR1 LNHNV and CDR2 YYDKDF (reference sequence). Trimming took 1 base from V and 8 from J, leaving 11 bases between them. The CDR3 loop spans 13 amino acids. CDR3: CATSRVREDGYTF. CDR3 sequence (DNA): TGTGCCACCAGCAGAGTAAGAGAGGACGGCTACACCTTC.

In regard to this clonotype: This sequence may be a read error, since a much larger clone differs from it by one base. The V and J genes are TRBV12-3 or TRBV12-4 and TRBJ2-5, with 7 bases matching TRBD2. The CDR3 totals 13 residues. Trimming at V came to 7 bases and at J to 5 bases, leaving 7 bases not matched to a gene. The CDR3 here is CASIGSGCETQYF. CDR3 bases: TGTGCCAGCATCGGTAGCGGGTGTGAGACCCAGTACTTC.

Written as DNA, the CDR3 is TGTGCCAGCAGCGTATCTCAAGAAAACACTGAAGCTTTCTTT. Protein sequence: CASSVSQENTEAFF. This rearrangement joins TRBV25-1 to TRBJ1-1; D ambiguous. This CDR3 has 14 amino acids. Germline lookup yields CDR1 MGHDK and CDR2 SYGVNS. V lost 6 bases to trimming and J lost 2 bases, with 13 bases between them. Based on the CDR3 plus reference TRBV25-1 and TRBJ1-1, the full variable domain is EADIYQTPRYLVIGTGKKITLECSQTMGHDKMYWYQQDPGMELHLIHYSYGVNSTEKGDLSSESTVSRIRTEHFPLTLESARPSHTSQYLCASSVSQENTEAFFGQGTRLTVV.

Many counts were recorded for this clonotype. V is TRBV7-2 and J is TRBJ2-5, with TRBD2 matching 7 bases. The germline V gene has CDR1 SGHTA and CDR2 FQGNSA. The CDR3 extends over 15 amino acids. The junction had 16 bases not matched to a gene; V was cut back by 4 bases and J by 11 bases. The CDR3 DNA sequence: TGTGCCAGCAGCTCCTTATTGGGGGAGGGCCATTCGCAGTACTTC. Protein sequence: CASSSLLGEGHSQYF. Full variable domain (remainder filled in from reference TRBV7-2 and TRBJ2-5): GAGVSQSPSNKVTEKGKDVELRCDPISGHTALYWYRQSLGQGLEFLIYFQGNSAPDKSGLPSDRFSAERTGGSVSTLTIQRTQQEDSAVYLCASSSLLGEGHSQYFGPGTRLLVL.

The sample holds many counts of this clonotype. V and J are TRBV2 and TRBJ1-2; TRBD1 agrees at 12 bases. CDR1 SNHLY and CDR2 FYNNEI come from the germline V gene. This CDR3 comprises 15 residues. Trimming cost V 6 bases and J 6 bases; bases outside gene matches: 8. CDR3 loop: CASRTTGTGGHGYTF. CDR3 in DNA: TGTGCCAGCAGGACAACGGGGACAGGGGGCCATGGCTACACCTTC. The variable domain in full, with the rest retrieved from reference TRBV2 and TRBJ1-2, is EPEVTQTPSHQVTQMGQEVILRCVPISNHLYFYWYRQILGQKVEFLVSFYNNEISEKSEIFDDQFSVERPDGSNFTLKIRSTKLEDSAMYFCASRTTGTGGHGYTFGSGTRLTVV.

The chain employs TRBV7-6 and TRBJ2-7; 11 nucleotides agree with TRBD1. CDR1 and CDR2 from the germline V gene are SGHVS and FNYEAQ. V gave up 5 bases and J gave up 0 bases; unmatched junction bases: 3. The CDR3 is 15 amino acids. The CDR3 spells CASSRGTGGSYEQYF. CDR3 nucleotide sequence: TGTGCCAGCAGCCGAGGGACAGGGGGCTCCTACGAGCAGTACTTC.

Note on this clonotype: This may stem from a read error, because a much larger clone lies one nucleotide away. The DNA of the CDR3 is TGTGCCAGCAGCTCAGGGTTCGGGGGACAGCAGTACTTC. Its translation: CASSSGFGGQQYF. V gene TRBV5-6 combines with J gene TRBJ2-7; tentative D call: TRBD2 (6 bases). The germline V gene has CDR1 SGHDT and CDR2 YYEEEE. Trimming cost V 3 bases and J 8 bases, with 15 bases left between them. This CDR3 spans 13 amino acids.

On this clonotype: It may be a read error: a sequence one base away is much more abundant. V gene TRBV10-3 combines with J gene TRBJ1-6; no clear D. CDR3 size: 14 residues. The germline V gene encodes CDR1 ENHRY and CDR2 SYGVKD. The CDR3: CATSDTDDNSPLHF. In DNA form, the CDR3 reads TGTGCCACCAGTGATACAGATGATAATTCACCCCTCCACTTT.

This clonotype has only a few counts. The gene calls are TRBV20-1 and TRBJ1-2, with 7 bases aligning to TRBD1. Per germline, CDR1 DFQATT and CDR2 SNEGSKA (reference sequence). The CDR3 has 15 residues. V shed 3 bases, J shed 3 bases, and the junction held 10 bases outside the gene matches. This CDR3 is CSASLDRTAHYGYTF. The CDR3 nucleotides are TGCAGTGCTAGCCTGGACAGGACCGCTCACTATGGCTACACCTTC.

This clonotype has more than one count but fewer than ten. This rearrangement joins TRBV20-1 to TRBJ2-7, with 7 nucleotides matching TRBD2. Looked up from germline, CDR1 is DFQATT and CDR2 is SNEGSKA (reference sequence). The CDR3 totals 14 residues. V gave up 5 bases and J gave up 2 bases; unmatched junction bases: 9. Written as DNA, the CDR3 is TGCAGTGCTCAGAATGGGGGGAGGGCCTACGAGCAGTACTTC. It translates to CSAQNGGRAYEQYF.

In its sample, this clonotype was seen a few times. The rearrangement links TRBV29-1 to TRBJ1-2; 7 nucleotides agree with TRBD1. This CDR3 has 13 amino acids. The junction had 10 bases not matched to a gene; V was cut back by 7 bases and J by 5 bases. CDR1 and CDR2 (germline): SQVTM, ANQGSEA. The CDR3 reads CSAAGTAQYGYTF. The CDR3 DNA reads TGCAGCGCAGCCGGGACAGCGCAATATGGCTACACCTTC.

In this sample, this clonotype turned up a few times. The J gene is TRBJ2-7, the V gene TRBV9, with D perhaps TRBD1 (5 bases). CDR3 length equals 15 residues. Between the trimmed V and J ends, which lost 4 bases and 2 bases, there was a span of 16 bases. The germline V gene encodes CDR1 SGDLS and CDR2 YYNGEE. This CDR3 is CASSPSQTGTYEQYF. The CDR3 bases are TGTGCCAGCAGCCCCTCCCAAACAGGAACCTACGAGCAGTACTTC.

This clonotype appeared many times. J is TRBJ2-6 and V is TRBV7-3, with no clear D. The ends were cut back, 0 bases at V and 0 bases at J, with 6 bases in the middle. This CDR3 is 16 amino acids long. Germline CDR1 reads SGHTA; CDR2 reads FQGTGA. The CDR3 region has the DNA TGTGCCAGCAGCTTAACGGCCTACTCTGGGGCCAACGTCCTGACTTTC. Translation: CASSLTAYSGANVLTF. The entire variable domain, with the rest obtained from reference TRBV7-3 and TRBJ2-6, is as follows: GAGVSQTPSNKVTEKGKYVELRCDPISGHTALYWYRQSLGQGPEFLIYFQGTGAADDSGLPNDRFFAVRPEGSVSTLKIQRTERGDSAVYLCASSLTAYSGANVLTFGAGSRLTVL.

Notes on this clonotype: Sequence at one end of the junction differs from germline and may be a read error. The chain joins TRBV6-5 to TRBJ2-7; TRBD2 might be the D (6 bases). From germline, CDR1 is MNHEY and CDR2 SVGAGI. The CDR3 runs to 18 residues. DNA for the CDR3: TGTGCCAGCAGTTACTCGTTAAAGGGCCTGCGGGGCTTCTACGAGCAGTGCTTC. Its translation: CASSYSLKGLRGFYEQCF.

The table lists this clonotype with many counts. The rearrangement uses TRBV7-9 and TRBJ1-3, with D tentatively TRBD1 (5 bases). Germline values: CDR1 SEHNR, CDR2 FQNEAQ (reference sequence). Trimming shortened V by 5 bases and J by 4 bases, and 15 bases separated the two germline ends. This CDR3 has 15 amino acids. The CDR3 DNA reads TGTGCCAGCAGCCGCGCGGCAGGGCACGGAAACACCATATATTTT. This gives the protein CASSRAAGHGNTIYF.

The V and J genes are TRBV14 and TRBJ1-4, with TRBD1 identical over 7 bases. From germline, CDR1 is SGHDN and CDR2 FVKESK. The junction had 6 bases not matched to a gene; V was cut back by 1 base and J by 4 bases. This CDR3 has 16 amino acids. The CDR3 DNA is TGTGCCAGCAGCCAAGGGGGACAGCTTCTTAATGAAAAACTGTTTTTT. It yields the protein CASSQGGQLLNEKLFF. Variable domain in full (rest from reference TRBV14 and TRBJ1-4): EAGVTQFPSHSVIEKGQTVTLRCDPISGHDNLYWYRRVMGKEIKFLLHFVKESKQDESGMPNNRFLAERTGGTYSTLKVQPAELEDSGVYFCASSQGGQLLNEKLFFGSGTQLSVL.

The table lists this clonotype with many counts. J is TRBJ1-1 and V is TRBV7-8; possibly TRBD1 for D (6 bases). The germline V gene has CDR1 SGHVS and CDR2 FQNEAQ. There are 15 residues in the CDR3. Trimming removed 5 bases from V and 3 bases from J, with 16 bases in between. CDR3 amino acids: CASSPETGSHTEAFF. The DNA for the CDR3 is TGTGCCAGCAGCCCAGAGACAGGTTCGCACACTGAAGCTTTCTTT.

The gene calls are TRBV19 and TRBJ2-7; no clear D. In germline, CDR1 is LNHDA, CDR2 SQIVND (reference sequence). The CDR3 contains 15 residues. V was pared by 3 bases and J by 6 bases, with 18 bases between. The CDR3 DNA follows: TGTGCCAGTAGTATCCAGGCGCTCCCACCCGTCGAGCAGTACTTC. Protein: CASSIQALPPVEQYF.

The J gene is TRBJ2-2, the V gene TRBV6-6; 9 nucleotides agree with TRBD2. Germline V gene data show CDR1 as MNHNY and CDR2 as SVGAGI (reference sequence). The CDR3 covers 16 residues. V lost 6 bases to trimming and J lost 9 bases; unmatched junction nucleotides: 14. This chain's CDR3 is CASSLLAGTSPRELFF. As DNA, the CDR3 is TGTGCCAGCAGCCTTCTAGCGGGGACCTCACCGCGGGAGCTGTTTTTT.

With respect to this clonotype: One junction end disagrees with the germline gene, perhaps due to a read error. This chain links TRBV7-4 with TRBJ1-2; 11 bases are a match to TRBD1. Germline V CDR1 and CDR2: SGHVT, SQSDAQ. This CDR3 spans 16 amino acids. The CDR3 sequence: CASSLGTGGYNYGHTF. The CDR3, as DNA: TGTGCCAGCAGCCTGGGGACAGGGGGTTATAACTATGGCCACACCTTC.

The chain employs TRBV5-1 and TRBJ2-5; D ambiguous. The J call may be faulty, since TRBJ2-1 better matches the DNA end. Germline V CDR1 and CDR2: SGHRS, YFSETQ. CDR3 length equals 12 residues. CDR3 sequence (DNA): TGCGCCAGCAGCTTGTTGTGGGGTGAGCAGTTCTTC. Protein product: CASSLLWGEQFF.

This clonotype was counted ten times or more. The chain couples TRBV29-1 to TRBJ1-1; D is perhaps TRBD1 (5 bases). Germline assignment: CDR1 SQVTM and CDR2 ANQGSEA. There are 11 residues in the CDR3. Trimming pared 5 bases from V and 4 bases from J, leaving 8 bases between. CDR3 amino acids: CSVRGTTEAFF. The CDR3 DNA reads TGCAGCGTTAGGGGAACCACTGAAGCTTTCTTT.